This TCR beta chain was observed in a study of blood T cell repertoires in COVID-19. Across the whole study: Material from acute and convalescent COVID-19 was sourced from the United States, Italy and Spain. The analysed material was cDNA or gDNA that came from T cells, B-cell-depleted T cells, or PBMCs.

TCRdb's table, derived via immunoSEQ multiplex PCR, lists solely in-frame clones and lacks some. The table shows 200,000 to 250,000 clones, with approximately 84% occurring only once. V dropped 0 bases and J dropped 0 bases, with 9 bases sitting between them. In germline, CDR1 is SGDLS, CDR2 YYNGEE. This CDR3 spans 15 amino acids. The source is a man aged 45 to 65 with acute or convalescent COVID-19. The V and J genes are TRBV9 and TRBJ1-1, with a weak D call TRBD1 (5 bases). Source material: peripheral blood. CDR3 region: CASSVEGAMNTEAFF. The CDR3 nucleotides are TGTGCCAGCAGCGTAGAAGGGGCCATGAACACTGAAGCTTTCTTT.